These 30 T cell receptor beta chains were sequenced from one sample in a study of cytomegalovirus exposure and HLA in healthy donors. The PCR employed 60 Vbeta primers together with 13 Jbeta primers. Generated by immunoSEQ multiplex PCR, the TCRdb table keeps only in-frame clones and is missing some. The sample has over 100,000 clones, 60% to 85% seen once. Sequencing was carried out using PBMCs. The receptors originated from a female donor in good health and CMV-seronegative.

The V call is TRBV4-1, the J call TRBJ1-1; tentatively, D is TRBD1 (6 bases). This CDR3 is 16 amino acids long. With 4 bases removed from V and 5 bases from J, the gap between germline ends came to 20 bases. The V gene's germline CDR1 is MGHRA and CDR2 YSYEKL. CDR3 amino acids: CASSRVRGAAGTEAFF. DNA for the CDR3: TGCGCCAGCAGCCGTGTGCGGGGGGCCGCGGGGACTGAAGCTTTCTTT.

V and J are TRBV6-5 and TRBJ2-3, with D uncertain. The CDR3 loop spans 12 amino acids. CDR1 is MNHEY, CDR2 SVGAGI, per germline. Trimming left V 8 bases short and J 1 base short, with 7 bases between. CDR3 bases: TGTGCCAGCCGCACAGGCACAGATACGCAGTATTTT. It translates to CASRTGTDTQYF.

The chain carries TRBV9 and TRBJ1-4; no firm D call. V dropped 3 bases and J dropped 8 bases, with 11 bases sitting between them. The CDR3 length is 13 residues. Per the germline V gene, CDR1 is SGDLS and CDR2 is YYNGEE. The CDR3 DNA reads TGTGCCAGCAGCGGACATGAAAGCGAAAAACTGTTTTTT. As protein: CASSGHESEKLFF.

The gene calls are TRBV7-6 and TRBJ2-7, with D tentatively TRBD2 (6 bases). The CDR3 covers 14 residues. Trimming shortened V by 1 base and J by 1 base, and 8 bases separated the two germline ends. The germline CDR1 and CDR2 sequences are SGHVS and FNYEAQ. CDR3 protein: CASSLEEGSYEQYF. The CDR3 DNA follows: TGTGCCAGCAGCTTAGAGGAGGGTTCCTACGAGCAGTACTTC.

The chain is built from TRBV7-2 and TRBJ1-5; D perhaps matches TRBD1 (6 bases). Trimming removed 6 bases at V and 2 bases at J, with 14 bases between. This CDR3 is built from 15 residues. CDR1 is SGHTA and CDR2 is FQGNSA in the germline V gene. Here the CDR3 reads CASRQGGDGNQPQHF. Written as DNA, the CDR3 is TGTGCCAGCAGACAAGGGGGGGATGGCAATCAGCCCCAGCATTTT.

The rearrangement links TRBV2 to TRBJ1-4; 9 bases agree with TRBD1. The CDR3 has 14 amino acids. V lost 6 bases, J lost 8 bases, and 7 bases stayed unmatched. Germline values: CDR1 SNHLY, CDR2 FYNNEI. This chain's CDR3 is CASSGTGSNEKLFF. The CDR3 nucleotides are TGTGCCAGCAGCGGGACAGGGTCGAACGAAAAACTGTTTTTT.

DNA for the CDR3: TGTGCCACCAGCAGAGACAGGGGCGGGTCACCCCTCCACTTT. Its protein product is CATSRDRGGSPLHF. The chain combines TRBV15 with TRBJ1-6, with D possibly being TRBD1 (6 bases). This CDR3 has 14 amino acids. The germline CDR1 and CDR2 sequences are LNHNV and YYDKDF (reference sequence). V was shortened by 0 bases and J by 10 bases, with 10 bases between the two germline ends.

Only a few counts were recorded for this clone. The CDR3 bases are TGTGCCAGCAGCTTCGGACAGCGCAAGGAAAAACTGTTTTTT. Protein: CASSFGQRKEKLFF. The rearrangement links TRBV5-6 to TRBJ1-4; TRBD1 is a possible D gene (6 bases). Germline-derived CDR1 and CDR2 are SGHDT and YYEEEE. Trimming removed 2 bases at V and 8 bases at J, with 13 bases between. The CDR3 sequence is 14 residues long.

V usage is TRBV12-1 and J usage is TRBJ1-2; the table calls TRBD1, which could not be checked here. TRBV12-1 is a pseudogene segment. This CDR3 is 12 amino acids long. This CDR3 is CASSSVVPGYTF. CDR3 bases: TGTGCCAGCAGCTCCGTTGTGCCAGGGTACACCTTC.

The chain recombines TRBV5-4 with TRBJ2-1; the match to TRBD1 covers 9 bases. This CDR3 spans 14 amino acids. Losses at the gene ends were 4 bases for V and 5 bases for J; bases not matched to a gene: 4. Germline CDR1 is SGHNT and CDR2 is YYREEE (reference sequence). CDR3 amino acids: CASSTQGAHNEQFF. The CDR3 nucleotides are TGTGCCAGCAGCACACAGGGGGCCCACAATGAGCAGTTCTTC.

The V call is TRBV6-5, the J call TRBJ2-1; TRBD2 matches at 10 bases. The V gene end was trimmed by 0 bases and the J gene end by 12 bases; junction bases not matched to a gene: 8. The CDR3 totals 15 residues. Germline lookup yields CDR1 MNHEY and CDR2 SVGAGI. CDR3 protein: CASSYSILAGEPQFF. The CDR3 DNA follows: TGTGCCAGCAGTTACTCGATTCTAGCGGGGGAACCGCAGTTCTTC.

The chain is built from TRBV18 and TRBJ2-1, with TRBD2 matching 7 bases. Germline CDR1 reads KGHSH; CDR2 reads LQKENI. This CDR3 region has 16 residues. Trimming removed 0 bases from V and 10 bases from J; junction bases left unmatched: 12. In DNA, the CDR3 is TGTGCCAGCTCACCACCTTTATTGACTAGCCTCAGGGAGCAGTTCTTC. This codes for CASSPPLLTSLREQFF. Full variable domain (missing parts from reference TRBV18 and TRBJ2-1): NAGVMQNPRHLVRRRGQEARLRCSPMKGHSHVYWYRQLPEEGLKFMVYLQKENIIDESGMPKERFSAEFPKEGPSILRIQQVVRGDSAAYFCASSPPLLTSLREQFFGPGTRLTVL.

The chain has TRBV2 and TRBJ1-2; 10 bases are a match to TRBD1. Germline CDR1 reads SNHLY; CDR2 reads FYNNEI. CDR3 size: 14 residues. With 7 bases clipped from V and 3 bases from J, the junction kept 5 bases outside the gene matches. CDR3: CASIGTGVHYGYTF. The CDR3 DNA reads TGTGCCAGCATAGGGACAGGGGTTCACTATGGCTACACCTTC. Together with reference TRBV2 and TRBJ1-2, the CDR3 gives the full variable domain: EPEVTQTPSHQVTQMGQEVILRCVPISNHLYFYWYRQILGQKVEFLVSFYNNEISEKSEIFDDQFSVERPDGSNFTLKIRSTKLEDSAMYFCASIGTGVHYGYTFGSGTRLTVV.

The CDR3 here is CASSPLLWEPISYEQYF. The DNA of the CDR3 is TGTGCCAGCAGCCCCCTTCTTTGGGAGCCCATTTCCTACGAGCAGTACTTC. The V and J genes are TRBV7-2 and TRBJ2-7, with D possibly matching TRBD2 (5 bases). The V and J ends lost 5 bases and 1 base respectively, with 21 bases between them. Per germline, CDR1 SGHTA and CDR2 FQGNSA. CDR3 size: 17 residues.

For the CDR3, the DNA is TGTGCCAGCAGCTTACCAGGGCTCTACACTGAAGCTTTCTTT. Its protein is CASSLPGLYTEAFF. The chain links TRBV11-2 to TRBJ1-1, with D perhaps matching TRBD1 (5 bases). Germline V gene data show CDR1 as SGHAT and CDR2 as FQNNGV. The CDR3 consists of 14 residues. V was trimmed by 2 bases and J by 3 bases, leaving 10 bases between them.

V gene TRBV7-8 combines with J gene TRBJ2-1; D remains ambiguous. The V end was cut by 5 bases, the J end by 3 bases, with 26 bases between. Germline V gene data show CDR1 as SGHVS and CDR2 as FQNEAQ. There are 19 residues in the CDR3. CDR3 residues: CASSQTISVDAEGYNEQFF. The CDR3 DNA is TGTGCCAGCAGCCAAACAATATCAGTTGATGCGGAAGGCTACAATGAGCAGTTCTTC.

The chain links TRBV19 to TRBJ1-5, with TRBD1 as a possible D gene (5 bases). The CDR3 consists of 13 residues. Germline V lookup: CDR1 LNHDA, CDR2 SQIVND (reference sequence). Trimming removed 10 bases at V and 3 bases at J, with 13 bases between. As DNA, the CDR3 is TGTGCCACGGGGGGAGGGCTCAATCAGCCCCAGCATTTT. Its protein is CATGGGLNQPQHF.

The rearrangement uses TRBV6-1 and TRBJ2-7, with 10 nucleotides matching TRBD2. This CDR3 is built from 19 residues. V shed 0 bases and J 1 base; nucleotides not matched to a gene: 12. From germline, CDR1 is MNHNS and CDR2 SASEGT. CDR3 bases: TGTGCCAGCAGTGAAGCGAGTTATGGAACTAGCGGGAAGTCCTACGAGCAGTACTTC. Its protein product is CASSEASYGTSGKSYEQYF.

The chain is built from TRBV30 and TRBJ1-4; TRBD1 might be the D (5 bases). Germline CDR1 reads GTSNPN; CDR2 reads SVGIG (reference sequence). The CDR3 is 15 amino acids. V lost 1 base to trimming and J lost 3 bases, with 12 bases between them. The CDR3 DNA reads TGTGCCTGGAGTGATGGAGGAGGGGCTAATGAAAAACTGTTTTTT. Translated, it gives CAWSDGGGANEKLFF.

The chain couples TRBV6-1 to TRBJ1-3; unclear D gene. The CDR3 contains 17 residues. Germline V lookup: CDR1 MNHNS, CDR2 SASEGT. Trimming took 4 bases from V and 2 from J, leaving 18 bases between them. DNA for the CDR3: TGTGCCAGCAGTGGGGCCACGAAGAGCAGACCTGGAAACACCATATATTTT. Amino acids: CASSGATKSRPGNTIYF.

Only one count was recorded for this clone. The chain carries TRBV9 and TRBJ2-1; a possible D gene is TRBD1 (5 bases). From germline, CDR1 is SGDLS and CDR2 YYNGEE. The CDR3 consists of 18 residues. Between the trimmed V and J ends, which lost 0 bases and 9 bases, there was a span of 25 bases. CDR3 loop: CASSVAPVGQGAAIEQFF. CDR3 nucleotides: TGTGCCAGCAGCGTAGCCCCAGTTGGGCAAGGGGCGGCCATTGAGCAGTTCTTC.

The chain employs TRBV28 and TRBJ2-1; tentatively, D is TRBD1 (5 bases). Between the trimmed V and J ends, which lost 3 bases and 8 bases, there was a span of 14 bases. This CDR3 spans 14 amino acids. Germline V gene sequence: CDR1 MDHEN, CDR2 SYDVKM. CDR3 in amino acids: CASSFAGLRDEQFF. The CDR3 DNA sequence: TGTGCCAGCAGTTTCGCAGGGTTAAGGGATGAGCAGTTCTTC.

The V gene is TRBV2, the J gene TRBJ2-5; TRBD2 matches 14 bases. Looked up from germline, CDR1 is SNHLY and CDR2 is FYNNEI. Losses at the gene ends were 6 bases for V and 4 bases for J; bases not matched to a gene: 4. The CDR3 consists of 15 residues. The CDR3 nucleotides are TGTGCCAGCAGGTGGACTAGCGGGGGGATAGAGACCCAGTACTTC. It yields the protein CASRWTSGGIETQYF.

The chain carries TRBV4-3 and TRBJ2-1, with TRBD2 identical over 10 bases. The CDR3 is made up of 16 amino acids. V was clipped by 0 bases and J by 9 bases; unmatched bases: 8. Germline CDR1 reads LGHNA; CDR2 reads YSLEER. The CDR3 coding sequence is TGCGCCAGCAGCCAAGACCAGCGGGGGGGCTTTAGTGAGCAGTTCTTC. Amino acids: CASSQDQRGGFSEQFF.

This chain's CDR3 is CASSLAGGVSYEQYF. CDR3 coding DNA: TGTGCCAGCAGCTTAGCCGGGGGGGTCTCCTACGAGCAGTACTTC. V is TRBV7-2 and J is TRBJ2-7; 8 bases line up with TRBD2. J gave up 0 bases and V 0 bases, and 1 base lay outside the gene matches. Germline CDR1 is SGHTA and CDR2 is FQGNSA. The CDR3 loop spans 15 amino acids. The full variable domain, with the rest looked up from reference TRBV7-2 and TRBJ2-7, is GAGVSQSPSNKVTEKGKDVELRCDPISGHTALYWYRQSLGQGLEFLIYFQGNSAPDKSGLPSDRFSAERTGGSVSTLTIQRTQQEDSAVYLCASSLAGGVSYEQYFGPGTRLTVT.

The CDR3 sequence is CASSEGLDIPVPNEQFF. The CDR3, as DNA: TGCGCCAGCAGCGAGGGACTAGATATTCCCGTTCCAAATGAGCAGTTCTTC. This chain links TRBV5-1 with TRBJ2-1; 8 positions agree with TRBD2. The junction had 16 bases not matched to a gene; V was cut back by 4 bases and J by 7 bases. The CDR3 runs 17 residues. Germline values: CDR1 SGHRS, CDR2 YFSETQ.

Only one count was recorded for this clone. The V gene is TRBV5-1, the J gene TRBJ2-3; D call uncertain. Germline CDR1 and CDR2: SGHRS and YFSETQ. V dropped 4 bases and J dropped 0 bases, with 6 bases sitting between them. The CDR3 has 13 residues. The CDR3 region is CASSQSSTDTQYF. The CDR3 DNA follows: TGCGCCAGCAGCCAGTCTAGCACAGATACGCAGTATTTT.

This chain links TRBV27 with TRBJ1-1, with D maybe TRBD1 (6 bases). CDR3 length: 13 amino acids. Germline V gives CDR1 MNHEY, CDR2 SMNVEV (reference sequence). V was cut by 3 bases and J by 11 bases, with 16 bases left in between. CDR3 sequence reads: CASSFGSGDVAFF. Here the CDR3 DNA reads TGTGCCAGCAGTTTTGGGTCAGGGGATGTGGCTTTCTTT.

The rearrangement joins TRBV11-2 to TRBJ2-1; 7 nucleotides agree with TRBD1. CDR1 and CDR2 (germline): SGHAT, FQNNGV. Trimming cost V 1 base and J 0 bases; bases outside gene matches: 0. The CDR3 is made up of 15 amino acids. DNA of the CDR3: TGTGCCAGCAGCTTAGGACAGGGCTCCTACAATGAGCAGTTCTTC. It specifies CASSLGQGSYNEQFF.

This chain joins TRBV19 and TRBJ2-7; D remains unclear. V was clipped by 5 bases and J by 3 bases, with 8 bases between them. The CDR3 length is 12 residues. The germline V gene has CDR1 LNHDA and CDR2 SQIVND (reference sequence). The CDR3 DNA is TGTGCCAGTAGTTTCAGAGGCTACGAGCAGTACTTC. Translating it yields CASSFRGYEQYF.